These 25 T cell receptor beta chains originate from one sample sequenced in a study of OX40 agonist ivuxolimab in advanced cancers. The method was immunoSEQ multiplex PCR; TCRdb's version includes in-frame clones alone and lacks a portion of them. The repertoire consists of about 58,000 clones, with about 90% occurring once and the leading ten covering roughly 2%. The sample consisted of CD4+ or CD8+ T cells sorted from blood, taken in a trial of the OX40 agonist ivuxolimab. These receptors all come from an adult with an advanced solid tumor such as melanoma, head and neck, liver or kidney cancer.

This clone has more than one count but fewer than ten. This sequence joins TRBV28 and TRBJ1-5; no clear D gene. V lost 3 bases and J lost 3, with 9 bases in between. The CDR3 sequence is 14 residues long. The germline gives CDR1 MDHEN, CDR2 SYDVKM. CDR3 residues: CASSFPQSNQPQHF. CDR3 nucleotide sequence: TGTGCCAGCAGTTTTCCCCAGTCCAATCAGCCCCAGCATTTT.

V usage is TRBV10-1 and J usage is TRBJ1-1; 9 nucleotides agree with TRBD1. The CDR3 is 21 amino acids. With 5 bases clipped from V and 8 bases from J, the junction kept 30 bases outside the gene matches. Germline lookup yields CDR1 WNHNN and CDR2 SYGVQD (reference sequence). The CDR3 DNA sequence: TGCGCCAGCAGTATACCGAACGGGACCATAGATCTCTTTGTGGGGACAGGGGAAGCTTTCTTT. This translates into CASSIPNGTIDLFVGTGEAFF.

V gene TRBV30 combines with J gene TRBJ1-2, with no clear D. There are 14 residues in the CDR3. Germline-derived CDR1 and CDR2 are GTSNPN and SVGIG (reference sequence). The ends were cut back, 1 base at V and 4 bases at J, with 13 bases in the middle. CDR3 sequence (DNA): TGTGCCTGGAGTGAAGGTCCGCTCTCCTATGGCTACACCTTC. Protein product: CAWSEGPLSYGYTF.

This clone was detected only a few times. V and J are TRBV30 and TRBJ1-5, with D possibly TRBD1 on 5 matching bases. This CDR3 contains 15 residues. Germline assignment: CDR1 GTSNPN and CDR2 SVGIG (reference sequence). V was pared by 0 bases and J by 5 bases, with 14 bases between. CDR3 sequence: CAWSVSRQGYQPQHF. In DNA form, the CDR3 reads TGTGCCTGGAGTGTATCGAGGCAGGGCTATCAGCCCCAGCATTTT.

This chain links TRBV2 with TRBJ2-4; 7 bases match TRBD1. The CDR3 runs 15 residues. V shed 5 bases and J 0 bases; nucleotides not matched to a gene: 4. The germline V gene has CDR1 SNHLY and CDR2 FYNNEI. The CDR3 spells CASSSGQLAKNIQYF. The CDR3 DNA sequence: TGTGCCAGCAGTTCGGGACAGCTAGCCAAAAACATTCAGTACTTC.

The DNA for the CDR3 is TGTGCCAGCAGGGAGGGGACAGGGCGGTTGTGGGCTTTCTTT. Amino acids: CASREGTGRLWAFF. The rearrangement links TRBV2 to TRBJ1-1; 9 bases are shared with TRBD1. The CDR3 sequence is 14 residues long. Germline CDR1 and CDR2: SNHLY and FYNNEI. With V trimmed by 6 bases and J by 11 bases, 13 bases remained unmatched. Full variable domain (outside the CDR3, taken from reference TRBV2 and TRBJ1-1): EPEVTQTPSHQVTQMGQEVILRCVPISNHLYFYWYRQILGQKVEFLVSFYNNEISEKSEIFDDQFSVERPDGSNFTLKIRSTKLEDSAMYFCASREGTGRLWAFFGQGTRLTVV.

The chain employs TRBV15 and TRBJ1-4, with no clear D. The CDR3 covers 13 residues. CDR1 LNHNV and CDR2 YYDKDF come from the germline V gene (reference sequence). The V and J ends lost 0 bases and 7 bases respectively, with 6 bases between them. In nucleotides, the CDR3 is TGTGCCACCAGCAGAGATATGGGTGAAAAACTGTTTTTT. Translated, it gives CATSRDMGEKLFF.

This rearrangement joins TRBV6-1 to TRBJ2-7; tentative D call: TRBD1 (6 bases). Trimming pared 3 bases from V and 6 bases from J, leaving 15 bases between. The CDR3 is 14 residues long. Looked up from germline, CDR1 is MNHNS and CDR2 is SASEGT. In DNA, the CDR3 is TGTGCCAGCAGTGATAACAGGGCCCTTTTCGAGCAGTACTTC. This encodes CASSDNRALFEQYF.

The chain carries TRBV2 and TRBJ2-3; maybe TRBD1 (5 bases). The germline gives CDR1 SNHLY, CDR2 FYNNEI. The CDR3 runs 15 residues. Trimming pared 6 bases from V and 1 base from J, leaving 14 bases between. For the CDR3, the DNA is TGTGCCAGCAGGCAGGGTGTACGGGGCACAGATACGCAGTATTTT. It specifies CASRQGVRGTDTQYF.

The V gene is TRBV7-2, the J gene TRBJ2-3; D might be TRBD2 (5 bases). Germline V gene data show CDR1 as SGHTA and CDR2 as FQGNSA. The V end was cut by 5 bases, the J end by 8 bases, with 14 bases between. The CDR3 length is 13 residues. CDR3 bases: TGTGCCAGCAGCAATACCCCAGAGGGTACGCAGTATTTT. Its translation is CASSNTPEGTQYF.

The chain joins TRBV18 to TRBJ1-1; D gene ambiguous. Germline assignment: CDR1 KGHSH and CDR2 LQKENI. V lost 6 bases to trimming and J lost 3 bases, with 14 bases between them. This CDR3 has 14 residues. The CDR3 DNA reads TGTGCCAGCTCCCTTGGGGATTCATACACTGAAGCTTTCTTT. Protein sequence: CASSLGDSYTEAFF.

The chain links TRBV6-1 to TRBJ1-4; 8 bases agree with TRBD1. Germline V gene sequence: CDR1 MNHNS, CDR2 SASEGT. V lost 7 bases, J lost 5 bases, and 6 bases stayed unmatched. This CDR3 spans 14 amino acids. The CDR3 sequence: CASTWDRPNEKLFF. DNA for the CDR3: TGTGCCAGCACCTGGGACAGGCCGAATGAAAAACTGTTTTTT.

V gene TRBV6-1 combines with J gene TRBJ2-7; possible D gene TRBD1, 6 bases. The CDR3 has 14 residues. Trimming removed 2 bases at V and 1 base at J, with 9 bases between. Germline values: CDR1 MNHNS, CDR2 SASEGT. The CDR3 DNA follows: TGTGCCAGCAGTGAACAGGGGACGTCCTACGAGCAGTACTTC. It translates to CASSEQGTSYEQYF.

This chain uses TRBV11-2 with TRBJ2-7; TRBD2 matches at 11 bases. The V gene end was trimmed by 2 bases and the J gene end by 2 bases; junction bases not matched to a gene: 2. This CDR3 spans 15 amino acids. Germline V gives CDR1 SGHAT, CDR2 FQNNGV. The CDR3 DNA sequence: TGTGCCAGCAGCTTACTAGCGGGGGGCACCTACGAGCAGTACTTC. Its protein product is CASSLLAGGTYEQYF.

This clone was counted once. This chain connects TRBV7-2 to TRBJ2-7, with 10 nucleotides matching TRBD1. The germline CDR1 and CDR2 sequences are SGHTA and FQGNSA. This CDR3 comprises 13 residues. The ends lost 3 bases at V and 6 bases at J; junction bases unmatched: 2. CDR3 in DNA: TGTGCCAGCAGCTTCCGGGACAGGGGCGAGCAGTACTTC. Translation gives CASSFRDRGEQYF.

V gene TRBV5-4 combines with J gene TRBJ1-2, with unresolved D. Trimming stripped 0 bases from V and 9 bases from J, with 9 bases between. This CDR3 is built from 12 residues. Germline V CDR1 and CDR2: SGHNT, YYREEE (reference sequence). CDR3 amino acids: CASSLVGASYTF. The CDR3 coding sequence is TGTGCCAGCAGCTTGGTCGGCGCGAGCTACACCTTC.

V is TRBV2 and J is TRBJ1-2; TRBD1 matches 8 bases. Germline V CDR1 and CDR2: SNHLY, FYNNEI. Trimming took 0 bases from V and 4 from J; bases not matched to a gene: 10. The length of the CDR3 is 17 residues. The CDR3 loop reads CASSEAHSGGFGYGYTF. As DNA, the CDR3 is TGTGCCAGCAGTGAAGCGCACTCAGGGGGCTTTGGCTATGGCTACACCTTC.

V and J are TRBV21-1 and TRBJ1-2; the table assigns TRBD1, which was not confirmed against the DNA. TRBV21-1 is tagged as a pseudogene. CDR3 size: 17 residues. In DNA form, the CDR3 reads TGTGCCAGCAACTTAAGGGTTAAGGGGATAAGAGTTTATGGCTACACCTTC. Translation: CASNLRVKGIRVYGYTF.

This chain links TRBV7-9 with TRBJ2-3, with D possibly TRBD1 on 6 matching bases. CDR3 size: 15 residues. Per germline, CDR1 SEHNR and CDR2 FQNEAQ (reference sequence). V shed 5 bases and J shed 3 bases, with 15 bases lying between them. CDR3 DNA sequence: TGTGCCAGCAGCAGGACAGTGGGGTGGACAGATACGCAGTATTTT. It specifies CASSRTVGWTDTQYF.

The V and J genes are TRBV30 and TRBJ1-4; unclear D gene. The V and J ends lost 2 bases and 11 bases respectively, with 9 bases between them. Germline lookup yields CDR1 GTSNPN and CDR2 SVGIG (reference sequence). This CDR3 has 11 residues. The CDR3 is CAWSTLGKLFF. The DNA of the CDR3 is TGTGCCTGGAGTACCCTCGGTAAACTGTTTTTT.

The chain joins TRBV7-6 to TRBJ1-1; possible D gene TRBD1, 6 bases. V was clipped by 1 base and J by 2 bases, with 14 bases between them. Germline loops: CDR1 SGHVS, CDR2 FNYEAQ. The CDR3 length is 16 residues. CDR3 region: CASSLGMGAGNTEAFF. The DNA of the CDR3 is TGTGCCAGCAGCTTAGGTATGGGGGCGGGTAACACTGAAGCTTTCTTT. Full variable domain (remainder filled in from reference TRBV7-6 and TRBJ1-1): GAGVSQSPRYKVTKRGQDVALRCDPISGHVSLYWYRQALGQGPEFLTYFNYEAQQDKSGLPNDRFSAERPEGSISTLTIQRTEQRDSAMYRCASSLGMGAGNTEAFFGQGTRLTVV.

The V and J genes are TRBV10-3 and TRBJ1-2, with 9 nucleotides matching TRBD1. The length of the CDR3 is 15 residues. The J segment lost 2 bases and the V segment lost 1 base, leaving 2 bases of the junction unmatched. The germline V gene has CDR1 ENHRY and CDR2 SYGVKD. For the CDR3, the DNA is TGTGCCATCAGTGAGTTTGGACAGGGGAACTATGGCTACACCTTC. As protein: CAISEFGQGNYGYTF.

The chain recombines TRBV6-1 with TRBJ2-3; D is unresolved. V was pared by 1 base and J by 4 bases, with 6 bases between. The CDR3 is 13 amino acids. Germline V gives CDR1 MNHNS, CDR2 SASEGT. CDR3 nucleotides: TGTGCCAGCAGTGAAGAACGGGCAGATACGCAGTATTTT. Translated: CASSEERADTQYF.

The rearrangement joins TRBV4-2 to TRBJ2-7; 9 bases agree with TRBD1. The CDR3 is made up of 15 amino acids. V trimming: 1 base; J trimming: 4 bases; junction bases outside the gene matches: 5. The germline gives CDR1 LGHNA, CDR2 YNFKEQ. The CDR3 loop is CASSQAGTGPYEQYF. The CDR3, as DNA: TGTGCCAGCAGCCAAGCGGGGACAGGGCCATACGAGCAGTACTTC.

V usage is TRBV6-1 and J usage is TRBJ1-1, with D unresolved. This CDR3 spans 13 amino acids. The germline V gene has CDR1 MNHNS and CDR2 SASEGT. V lost 4 bases, J lost 2 bases, and 8 bases lay in between. In DNA form, the CDR3 reads TGTGCCAGCAGTGGCAACAGAAACACTGAAGCTTTCTTT. Its translation is CASSGNRNTEAFF.